The 27 T cell receptor beta chains below come from one sample, sequenced in a study of blood T cell repertoires in COVID-19. Here immunoSEQ multiplex PCR was the method, and the copy in TCRdb shows in-frame clones only, minus some. The table includes approximately 300,000 clones, around 80% detected once. The material sequenced was peripheral blood. These receptor sequences come from a woman aged 45-59 years with acute or convalescent COVID-19.

The chain recombines TRBV6-5 with TRBJ1-2; D not resolved. V was pared by 0 bases and J by 3 bases, with 11 bases between. CDR3 length: 15 amino acids. The germline gives CDR1 MNHEY, CDR2 SVGAGI. The DNA for the CDR3 is TGTGCCAGCAGTTACTCGAATCCGGGGTACTATGGCTACACCTTC. It specifies CASSYSNPGYYGYTF.

This clone was recorded a few times. The chain carries TRBV19 and TRBJ2-7, with D tentatively TRBD2 (6 bases). CDR3 length equals 16 residues. Trimming took 5 bases from V and 4 from J, leaving 21 bases between them. In germline, CDR1 is LNHDA, CDR2 SQIVND (reference sequence). The CDR3 region has the DNA TGTGCCAGTAGTCAAAAACCCCTAGCGACGCTTTACGAGCAGTACTTC. It encodes CASSQKPLATLYEQYF. Full variable domain (rest looked up from reference TRBV19 and TRBJ2-7): DGGITQSPKYLFRKEGQNVTLSCEQNLNHDAMYWYRQDPGQGLRLIYYSQIVNDFQKGDIAEGYSVSREKKESFPLTVTSAQKNPTAFYLCASSQKPLATLYEQYFGPGTRLTVT.

CDR3 region: CASSGQRSTDTQYF. The CDR3 DNA follows: TGTGCCAGCAGCGGACAGCGTAGCACAGATACGCAGTATTTT. The rearrangement joins TRBV5-4 to TRBJ2-3; D possibly corresponds to TRBD1 (6 bases). Trimming shortened V by 4 bases and J by 0 bases, and 9 bases separated the two germline ends. This CDR3 is 14 amino acids long. CDR1 is SGHNT and CDR2 is YYREEE in the germline V gene (reference sequence).

The genes are TRBV19 and TRBJ1-3; TRBD1 agrees at 7 bases. With V trimmed by 5 bases and J by 0 bases, 16 bases remained unmatched. The CDR3 spans 19 residues. Germline assignment: CDR1 LNHDA and CDR2 SQIVND (reference sequence). The CDR3: CASSSSLGQALSSGNTIYF. As DNA, the CDR3 is TGTGCCAGTAGTTCCTCCCTCGGACAGGCCCTTAGCTCTGGAAACACCATATATTTT.

This clone occurred a few times. Written as DNA, the CDR3 is TGTGCCTGGAGTGATACAGGGCGGCCCGAGCAGTACGTC. The encoded protein is CAWSDTGRPEQYV. The chain joins TRBV30 to TRBJ2-7; perhaps TRBD1 as D (6 bases). Deletions cut 1 base from V and 6 bases from J, with 13 bases between. Germline CDR1 reads GTSNPN; CDR2 reads SVGIG (reference sequence). The CDR3 is 13 residues long.

The rearrangement uses TRBV29-1 and TRBJ2-3; D may be TRBD2 (6 bases). V lost 4 bases and J lost 1, with 6 bases in between. The CDR3 spans 12 residues. Germline CDR1 reads SQVTM; CDR2 reads ANQGSEA. The CDR3 DNA reads TGCAGCGTTGGCGGGGGCACAGATACGCAGTATTTT. Translating it yields CSVGGGTDTQYF.

The chain uses TRBV6-4 and TRBJ1-3; D is undetermined. The CDR3 length is 14 residues. V was cut by 6 bases and J by 0 bases, with 9 bases left in between. Germline-derived CDR1 and CDR2 are MRHNA and SNTAGT. The CDR3 loop is CASRPIASGNTIYF. CDR3 nucleotide sequence: TGTGCCAGCAGACCCATAGCCTCTGGAAACACCATATATTTT.

The chain uses TRBV2 and TRBJ2-3; no firm D call. Looked up from germline, CDR1 is SNHLY and CDR2 is FYNNEI. The CDR3 loop spans 14 amino acids. Deletions cut 2 bases from V and 8 bases from J, with 14 bases between. CDR3 amino acids: CASSEYYAEGTQYF. CDR3 sequence (DNA): TGTGCCAGCAGTGAATACTATGCGGAAGGTACGCAGTATTTT. Supplemented by reference TRBV2 and TRBJ2-3, the full variable domain reads EPEVTQTPSHQVTQMGQEVILRCVPISNHLYFYWYRQILGQKVEFLVSFYNNEISEKSEIFDDQFSVERPDGSNFTLKIRSTKLEDSAMYFCASSEYYAEGTQYFGPGTRLTVL.

This chain joins TRBV29-1 and TRBJ1-1, with 9 bases fitting TRBD1. Germline trimming cut 7 bases from V and 4 bases from J; bases unmatched to any gene: 7. The CDR3 covers 13 residues. Germline V gives CDR1 SQVTM, CDR2 ANQGSEA. In DNA form, the CDR3 reads TGCAGCGCCCTTCCGACAGGGGGCACTGAAGCTTTCTTT. Amino acids: CSALPTGGTEAFF. Filled out from reference TRBV29-1 and TRBJ1-1, the complete variable domain reads SAVISQKPSRDICQRGTSLTIQCQVDSQVTMMFWYRQQPGQSLTLIATANQGSEATYESGFVIDKFPISRPNLTFSTLTVSNMSPEDSSIYLCSALPTGGTEAFFGQGTRLTVV.

The chain combines TRBV7-2 with TRBJ2-1; 7 nucleotides line up with TRBD2. The V segment lost 5 bases and the J segment 2 bases; nucleotides outside the gene matches: 6. Germline loops: CDR1 SGHTA, CDR2 FQGNSA. The CDR3 contains 15 residues. Here the CDR3 reads CASSKGRVPYNEQFF. The CDR3 nucleotides read TGTGCCAGCAGCAAAGGGAGGGTCCCCTACAATGAGCAGTTCTTC.

This clone was picked up one time. This chain links TRBV24-1 with TRBJ1-2, with D unclear. Per germline, CDR1 KGHDR and CDR2 SFDVKD. With 5 bases removed from V and 2 bases from J, the gap between germline ends came to 8 bases. This CDR3 spans 13 amino acids. CDR3 sequence (DNA): TGTGCCACCAGTGTGGAGAGGAACTATGGCTACACCTTC. Protein product: CATSVERNYGYTF.

This clone turned up a few times. This chain uses TRBV11-3 with TRBJ1-1; D might be TRBD1 (5 bases). CDR3 length equals 13 residues. Trimming removed 2 bases from V and 4 bases from J, with 8 bases in between. Per the germline V gene, CDR1 is SGHNT and CDR2 is YENEEA. The DNA for the CDR3 is TGTGCCAGCAGCTTAACCAGGGCCACTGAAGCTTTCTTT. It is translated as CASSLTRATEAFF.

V is TRBV5-4 and J is TRBJ1-2; 12 bases line up with TRBD1. Germline CDR1 and CDR2: SGHNT and YYREEE (reference sequence). The CDR3 consists of 16 residues. Trimming took 2 bases from V and 3 from J; bases not matched to a gene: 5. The CDR3 here is CASSFGTGGLYYGYTF. CDR3 bases: TGTGCCAGCAGCTTCGGGACAGGGGGCTTGTACTATGGCTACACCTTC.

This clone was counted between two and nine times. The rearrangement joins TRBV2 to TRBJ1-1; no reliable D call. The germline V and J ends were trimmed by 6 bases and 3 bases, with 20 bases remaining between them. Per the germline V gene, CDR1 is SNHLY and CDR2 is FYNNEI. This CDR3 is built from 16 residues. The CDR3, as DNA: TGTGCCAGCAGCTCCATTTTGAGCCCCGGGGACACTGAAGCTTTCTTT. Residues: CASSSILSPGDTEAFF.

The chain uses TRBV12-5 and TRBJ2-2; 10 positions match TRBD1. The CDR3 spans 16 residues. Germline V gene lookup returns CDR1 LGHNT and CDR2 FRNRAP. The V gene end was trimmed by 6 bases and the J gene end by 6 bases; junction bases not matched to a gene: 10. Here the CDR3 reads CASGPEGQGWAGELFF. The CDR3, as DNA: TGTGCTAGTGGCCCCGAGGGACAGGGGTGGGCCGGGGAGCTGTTTTTT.

This chain uses TRBV18 with TRBJ2-1, with TRBD2 matching over 7 bases. CDR1 KGHSH and CDR2 LQKENI come from the germline V gene. The CDR3 loop spans 12 amino acids. J was trimmed by 8 bases and V by 6 bases; bases with no gene match: 4. The CDR3 region is CASSRTRDEQFF. CDR3 coding DNA: TGTGCCAGCTCGCGGACTAGAGATGAGCAGTTCTTC.

The chain combines TRBV19 with TRBJ1-1; 8 nucleotides align to TRBD1. Germline V gene data show CDR1 as LNHDA and CDR2 as SQIVND (reference sequence). Trimming took 5 bases from V and 6 from J; bases not matched to a gene: 8. The CDR3 has 14 residues. The CDR3 DNA reads as TGTGCCAGTAGTCAAAGGACAGGGTACTCTGAAGCTTTCTTT. This encodes CASSQRTGYSEAFF.

The chain has TRBV9 and TRBJ2-5; 9 nucleotides align to TRBD2. V was pared by 4 bases and J by 3 bases, with 7 bases of the junction left unmatched. Germline V CDR1 and CDR2: SGDLS, YYNGEE. The CDR3 covers 15 residues. CDR3 nucleotides: TGTGCCAGCAGCCCTCTAGCGGGGATGGAAGAGACCCAGTACTTC. It yields the protein CASSPLAGMEETQYF.

The rearrangement links TRBV6-5 to TRBJ1-4; the match to TRBD1 covers 8 bases. The CDR3 consists of 14 residues. V dropped 6 bases and J dropped 4; count of bases not matched to a gene: 4. Germline V gene data show CDR1 as MNHEY and CDR2 as SVGAGI. The CDR3 DNA is TGTGCCAGCAGGGACAGGGAAGTTAATGAAAAACTGTTTTTT. This sequence encodes CASRDREVNEKLFF.

V usage is TRBV29-1 and J usage is TRBJ2-3, with a possible D match to TRBD1 (5 bases). The CDR3 totals 13 residues. The V gene lost 8 bases and the J gene lost 1 base, with 13 bases spanning the gap. Germline V gene data show CDR1 as SQVTM and CDR2 as ANQGSEA. The CDR3 region is CSFRRQRTDTQYF. The CDR3 nucleotides are TGCAGCTTCCGCCGACAGCGCACAGATACGCAGTATTTT.

This chain connects TRBV4-1 to TRBJ2-3; a weak D match, TRBD1 (6 bases). The germline V gene has CDR1 MGHRA and CDR2 YSYEKL. CDR3 length equals 12 residues. The V and J ends lost 3 bases and 11 bases respectively, with 12 bases between them. DNA of the CDR3: TGCGCCAGCAGCCATGAGGGGGTGCAGCAGTATTTT. Its translation is CASSHEGVQQYF.

The chain carries TRBV6-1 and TRBJ2-3, with 14 bases fitting TRBD2. Germline V CDR1 and CDR2: MNHNS, SASEGT. The CDR3 consists of 20 residues. J lost 8 bases, V lost 2 bases, and 18 bases had no gene match. The CDR3 is CASSEIIGLAGGVGIGTQYF. The CDR3 bases are TGTGCCAGCAGTGAAATAATAGGACTAGCGGGAGGAGTCGGAATAGGTACGCAGTATTTT.

This clone was picked up one time. V gene TRBV24-1 combines with J gene TRBJ2-1; 10 bases line up with TRBD1. CDR1 is KGHDR, CDR2 SFDVKD, per germline. Germline trimming cut 3 bases from V and 9 bases from J; bases unmatched to any gene: 10. The CDR3 consists of 16 residues. The CDR3: CATSDPTGGESSEQFF. The CDR3 DNA reads as TGTGCCACCAGTGATCCGACAGGGGGCGAGTCTTCTGAGCAGTTCTTC.

The chain links TRBV20-1 to TRBJ2-1; D possibly corresponds to TRBD2 (5 bases). Trimming took 7 bases from V and 6 from J, leaving 10 bases between them. CDR3 length: 11 amino acids. The germline gives CDR1 DFQATT, CDR2 SNEGSKA (reference sequence). The CDR3 sequence: CSGVLGNEQFF. The DNA of the CDR3 is TGCAGTGGGGTACTAGGCAATGAGCAGTTCTTC.

This clone has more than one count but fewer than ten. The rearrangement links TRBV4-2 to TRBJ1-2, with a tentative D call TRBD1 (6 bases). V was cut by 1 base and J by 4 bases, with 13 bases left in between. The CDR3 contains 15 residues. Germline CDR1 is LGHNA and CDR2 is YNFKEQ. The chain's CDR3 is CASSQAIGGAYGYTF. The CDR3 DNA reads TGTGCCAGCAGCCAAGCCATCGGGGGGGCCTATGGCTACACCTTC.

The chain carries TRBV7-8 and TRBJ2-1; 15 bases line up with TRBD2. Germline CDR1 is SGHVS and CDR2 is FQNEAQ. The CDR3 loop spans 16 amino acids. Germline trimming cut 5 bases from V and 8 bases from J; bases unmatched to any gene: 7. The CDR3 bases are TGTGCCAGCAGCCCCCGGACTAGCGGGGGGGCCGATGAGCAGTTCTTC. It translates to CASSPRTSGGADEQFF.

The chain recombines TRBV4-1 with TRBJ1-5; possible D gene TRBD1, 6 bases. The germline V gene has CDR1 MGHRA and CDR2 YSYEKL. CDR3 length: 20 amino acids. With 2 bases removed from V and 6 bases from J, the gap between germline ends came to 29 bases. CDR3: CASSQWGIVGAQGRGQPQHF. Written as DNA, the CDR3 is TGCGCCAGCAGCCAATGGGGTATAGTGGGGGCACAGGGTCGGGGTCAGCCCCAGCATTTT.